This is a list of T cell receptor beta chains from one sample in a study of blood T cell repertoires in COVID-19. Only in-frame clones appear in the TCRdb table, and some are missing; sequencing was by immunoSEQ multiplex PCR. The table records fewer than 150,000 clones, roughly 84% of them present only once. Sequenced input: peripheral blood. The receptors derive from a human donor in a cohort sampled during active COVID-19. CDR3s include the opening cysteine and the closing phenylalanine or tryptophan. A D gene is named only where the DNA matches it firmly. Rows may omit the clone size; those that give it use once, few, many or a size class.

once,TRBJ1-1,TRBV7-2,-,TGTGCCAGCAGGAAAGACAGCATGAACACTGAAGCTTTCTTT,CASRKDSMNTEAFF
few,TRBJ1-2,TRBV6-5,-,TGTGCCAGCCGAGACGGAGCTAACTATGGCTACACCTTC,CASRDGANYGYTF
-,TRBJ2-7,TRBV11-1,-,TGTGCCAGCAGCATACAGGGAAGGGTGGGATTTTACGAGCAGTACTTC,CASSIQGRVGFYEQYF
once,TRBJ2-3,TRBV3-1/TRBV3-2,TRBD1,TGTGCCAGCAGGCTCCGGGACAGGCCCACAGATACGCAGTATTTT,CASRLRDRPTDTQYF
few,TRBJ2-3,TRBV25-1,-,TGTGCCAGCAGTGAGACAGCCCGTAGCACAGATACGCAGTATTTT,CASSETARSTDTQYF
many,TRBJ2-3,TRBV7-3,TRBD1,TGTGCCAGCAGCTTCGGACAGGGGTTCACAGATACGCAGTATTTT,CASSFGQGFTDTQYF
few,TRBJ1-2,TRBV10-2,TRBD1,TGCGCCAGCAGTGAGTGGGGGACAGGGACCCATGGCTACACCTTC,CASSEWGTGTHGYTF
-,TRBJ2-3,TRBV18,-,TGTGCCAGCTCAACTGTGACAGCTAGCACAGATACGCAGTATTTT,CASSTVTASTDTQYF
-,TRBJ1-6,TRBV9,TRBD1,TGTGCCAGCAGCGAGGGGACAGGGTTTTCACCCCTCCACTTT,CASSEGTGFSPLHF
many,TRBJ1-5,TRBV2,TRBD1,TGTGCCAGCAGTGAAGTGGTGGGGACAGTCCAACCCCAGCATTTT,CASSEVVGTVQPQHF